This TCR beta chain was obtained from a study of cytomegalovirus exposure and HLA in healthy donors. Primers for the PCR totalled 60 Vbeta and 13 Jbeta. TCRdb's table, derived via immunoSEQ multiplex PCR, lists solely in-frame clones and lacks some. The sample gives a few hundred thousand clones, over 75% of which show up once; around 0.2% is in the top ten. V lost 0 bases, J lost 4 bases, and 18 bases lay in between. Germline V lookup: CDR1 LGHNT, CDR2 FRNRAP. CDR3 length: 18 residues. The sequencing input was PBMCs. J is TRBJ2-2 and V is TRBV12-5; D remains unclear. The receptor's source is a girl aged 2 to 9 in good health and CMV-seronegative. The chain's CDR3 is CASGLVRAHYSITGELFF. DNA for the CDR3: TGTGCTAGTGGTTTGGTACGAGCGCACTATTCAATCACCGGGGAGCTGTTTTTT.